Presented here are 7 T cell receptor beta chains from one specimen sequenced in a study of T cells after yellow fever vaccination. From the 5' RACE reads, TCRdb called clonotypes with MiXCR, one entry per CDR3 protein. The data contain 500,000 to 650,000 distinct CDR3 sequences, about 14% of them singletons. Sequencing was performed on PBMCs, taken on the day of the yellow fever booster vaccination. The source is a man aged 25 to 40 who received the YFV17D yellow fever vaccine.

V usage is TRBV20-1 and J usage is TRBJ2-1, with D unresolved. The CDR3 loop spans 14 amino acids. Trimming took off 6 bases at V and 0 bases at J, with 12 bases between the two ends. The germline V gene encodes CDR1 DFQATT and CDR2 SNEGSKA (reference sequence). CDR3 region: CSASSPGSYNEQFF. The CDR3 region has the DNA TGCAGTGCCAGCTCCCCGGGCTCCTACAATGAGCAGTTCTTC.

This clonotype was observed a handful of times. V is TRBV27 and J is TRBJ2-5, with D uncertain. This CDR3 spans 14 amino acids. The V end lost 1 base, the J end lost 5 bases, and 11 bases lay between the germline ends. Germline assignment: CDR1 MNHEY and CDR2 SMNVEV (reference sequence). In DNA form, the CDR3 reads TGTGCCAGCAGTTTATTAGGCCCAGAGGAGACCCAGTACTTC. Protein product: CASSLLGPEETQYF.

This clonotype was found a few times. V gene TRBV18 combines with J gene TRBJ2-1; 9 bases line up with TRBD2. Germline CDR1 reads KGHSH; CDR2 reads LQKENI. V lost 5 bases and J lost 5; bases outside the gene matches: 4. This CDR3 comprises 14 residues. The CDR3 region has the DNA TGTGCCAGCTCAGGGGCTAGCGGGAACAATGAGCAGTTCTTC. Amino acids: CASSGASGNNEQFF.

J is TRBJ2-7 and V is TRBV19; D might be TRBD1 or TRBD2, each matching 5 bases. Trimming removed 10 bases from V and 2 bases from J, with 21 bases in between. CDR3 length: 15 amino acids. Germline CDR1 is LNHDA and CDR2 is SQIVND (reference sequence). Written as DNA, the CDR3 is TGTGCCACCAAGGGTCCCGGGACGGATACCTACGAGCAGTACTTC. This encodes CATKGPGTDTYEQYF.

In its sample, this clonotype was seen a few times. This chain joins TRBV6-2 or TRBV6-3 and TRBJ2-1, with TRBD2 matching 16 bases. Germline loops: CDR1 MNHEY, CDR2 SVGEGT. V lost 6 bases and J lost 12; bases outside the gene matches: 11. This CDR3 comprises 16 residues. The CDR3 spells CASSHGTSGRARMQFF. The CDR3 nucleotides are TGTGCCAGCAGCCACGGGACTAGCGGGAGGGCCCGTATGCAGTTCTTC.

This clonotype was detected ten times or more. The genes are TRBV4-3 and TRBJ2-2, with TRBD1 matching 10 bases. The CDR3 contains 15 residues. Germline V lookup: CDR1 LGHNA, CDR2 YSLEER. Trimming removed 4 bases from V and 5 bases from J; junction bases left unmatched: 4. CDR3 residues: CASSPDRGLTGELFF. The DNA of the CDR3 is TGCGCCAGCAGCCCTGACAGGGGGCTGACCGGGGAGCTGTTTTTT.

This clonotype was seen at least ten times. The chain links TRBV6-5 to TRBJ2-2, with D unresolved. This CDR3 is 17 amino acids long. Trimming removed 0 bases from V and 5 bases from J, with 16 bases in between. The germline V gene encodes CDR1 MNHEY and CDR2 SVGAGI. This CDR3 reads CASSYSGATLGTGELFF. In DNA, the CDR3 is TGTGCCAGCAGTTACTCGGGCGCAACCTTAGGGACCGGGGAGCTGTTTTTT.